The rows below give T cell receptor beta chains drawn from one sample of a study of blood T cell repertoires in COVID-19. Clones were read by immunoSEQ multiplex PCR, and TCRdb kept only the in-frame ones, dropping some. The sample holds 150,000 to 200,000 clones; about 80% are singletons and the top ten take 26%. The material sequenced was peripheral blood. The receptors derive from a woman in her 70s with acute or convalescent COVID-19. Both conserved end residues are part of each CDR3. A D gene is named only where the DNA matches it firmly. Clone size, where shown, is once, few, many, or a class for clones that have expanded.

clone size,V gene,D gene,J gene,CDR3 protein,CDR3 DNA
few,TRBV19,TRBD2,TRBJ2-5,CASTALAGVETQYF,TGTGCCAGTACGGCCCTAGCGGGAGTAGAGACCCAGTACTTC
medium-sized,TRBV27,.,TRBJ2-5,CASSPLVDRSEETQYF,TGTGCCAGCAGTCCCCTTGTCGACAGGAGCGAAGAGACCCAGTACTTC
.,TRBV29-1,.,TRBJ2-3,CSVTTRRNTQYF,TGCAGCGTAACGACTAGGAGGAATACGCAGTATTTT
.,TRBV19,.,TRBJ2-1,CASRDSYGYNEQFF,TGTGCCAGTCGAGACAGTTATGGTTACAATGAGCAGTTCTTC
.,TRBV28,TRBD2,TRBJ2-1,CASSLSGTSSYNEQFF,TGTGCCAGCAGTTTATCCGGGACTAGCTCCTACAATGAGCAGTTCTTC
.,TRBV5-1,TRBD1,TRBJ1-1,CASSTGQGLNTEAFF,TGCGCCAGCAGCACCGGACAGGGATTGAACACTGAAGCTTTCTTT
.,TRBV12-5,TRBD1,TRBJ2-3,CASGFGQGADTQYF,TGTGCTAGTGGTTTTGGACAGGGGGCTGATACGCAGTATTTT
.,TRBV5-6,TRBD1,TRBJ1-1,CASSWGQVTNTEAFF,TGTGCCAGCAGCTGGGGACAGGTTACGAACACTGAAGCTTTCTTT
.,TRBV24-1,.,TRBJ1-2,CATSDSSQGYGYTF,TGTGCCACCAGTGATTCGTCACAGGGTTACGGCTACACCTTC
.,TRBV19,TRBD2,TRBJ2-1,CASKSSGDTSYNEQFF,TGTGCCAGTAAGTCTAGCGGGGACACTTCCTACAATGAGCAGTTCTTC
.,TRBV12-5,.,TRBJ2-7,CASGFGGIEQYF,TGTGCTAGTGGTTTTGGAGGTATCGAGCAGTACTTC
once,TRBV5-6,TRBD2,TRBJ2-7,CASSLRAGVGEQYF,TGTGCCAGCAGCTTAAGGGCGGGAGTGGGTGAGCAGTACTTC
once,TRBV19,.,TRBJ1-5,CASSLHELSNQPQHF,TGTGCCAGTAGTCTTCACGAACTTAGCAATCAGCCCCAGCATTTT
few,TRBV25-1,.,TRBJ2-6,CASSLQGSGANVLTF,TGTGCCAGCAGTTTACAGGGCTCTGGGGCCAACGTCCTGACTTTC
.,TRBV2,.,TRBJ1-1,CASSGEGVAEAFF,TGTGCCAGCAGTGGAGAGGGTGTTGCCGAAGCTTTCTTT
.,TRBV12-3/TRBV12-4,.,TRBJ2-2,CASSWAPGELFF,TGTGCCAGCAGTTGGGCGCCCGGGGAGCTGTTTTTT
.,TRBV4-2,TRBD1,TRBJ2-7,CASSPSDRGSYNEQYF,TGTGCCAGCAGCCCCTCGGACAGGGGAAGCTACAACGAGCAGTACTTC
.,TRBV19,TRBD2,TRBJ2-7,CASSIGVGTSYEQYF,TGTGCCAGTAGTATAGGTGTTGGGACTAGCTACGAGCAGTACTTC
.,TRBV12-5,TRBD1,TRBJ2-7,CASHRDRGLGEQYF,TGTGCTAGCCACAGGGACAGAGGTTTAGGAGAGCAGTACTTC
.,TRBV2,.,TRBJ2-1,CASSEWRDSNNEQFF,TGTGCCAGCAGTGAATGGCGGGATTCAAACAATGAGCAGTTCTTC
.,TRBV10-2,TRBD2,TRBJ2-1,CASTSGVYNEQFF,TGCGCCAGTACTAGCGGGGTCTACAATGAGCAGTTCTTC
.,TRBV4-1,TRBD1,TRBJ2-1,CASSQDRRTGNNEQFF,TGCGCCAGCAGCCAAGACCGAAGGACAGGGAACAATGAGCAGTTCTTC
.,TRBV19,TRBD1,TRBJ2-3,CASSDRGLNTQYF,TGTGCCAGTAGTGACAGGGGGCTGAATACGCAGTATTTT
.,TRBV6-5,.,TRBJ2-1,CASSLDRRTHNEQFF,TGTGCCAGCAGTTTGGACAGACGAACTCACAATGAGCAGTTCTTC
.,TRBV2,TRBD2,TRBJ2-1,CASSEVVGREAEQFF,TGTGCCAGCAGTGAAGTGGTTGGGCGGGAGGCTGAGCAGTTCTTC
.,TRBV7-8,.,TRBJ2-1,CASSLLVAERGNEQFF,TGTGCCAGCAGCTTATTGGTAGCGGAACGGGGAAATGAGCAGTTCTTC
.,TRBV5-1,.,TRBJ2-1,CASSLWENNEQFF,TGCGCCAGCAGCTTGTGGGAGAACAATGAGCAGTTCTTC
.,TRBV4-1,TRBD1,TRBJ1-4,CASSEFGTVDEKLFF,TGCGCCAGCAGCGAATTCGGGACAGTCGATGAAAAACTGTTTTTT
.,TRBV5-4,TRBD1,TRBJ2-7,CASSLGDSSYEQYF,TGTGCCAGCAGCTTGGGGGACAGCTCCTACGAGCAGTACTTC
.,TRBV19,.,TRBJ1-3,CASSIRGPVNTIYF,TGTGCCAGTAGTATTCGCGGCCCCGTGAACACCATATATTTT
.,TRBV6-5,.,TRBJ1-1,CAVSPRQLNTEAFF,TGTGCCGTATCGCCGAGACAGCTGAACACTGAAGCTTTCTTT
.,TRBV19,.,TRBJ1-1,CASSSPYSANTEAFF,TGTGCCAGTAGTTCCCCCTACTCCGCGAACACTGAAGCTTTCTTT
.,TRBV7-3,.,TRBJ2-7,CASSGTGSSYEQYF,TGTGCCAGCAGTGGGACCGGGAGTTCCTACGAGCAGTACTTC
.,TRBV19,.,TRBJ2-3,CASAWSVSTDTQYF,TGTGCCAGTGCTTGGAGCGTTAGCACAGATACGCAGTATTTT
.,TRBV2,TRBD1,TRBJ2-7,CASSFTGGFREQYF,TGTGCCAGCAGTTTCACAGGGGGCTTCCGCGAGCAGTACTTC
few,TRBV19,TRBD1,TRBJ1-5,CASSMDRGTRSNQPQHF,TGTGCCAGTAGTATGGACAGGGGGACGAGGAGCAATCAGCCCCAGCATTTT
.,TRBV2,TRBD1,TRBJ1-1,CASSFFPGTANTEAFF,TGTGCCAGCAGCTTCTTCCCCGGGACAGCGAACACTGAAGCTTTCTTT
.,TRBV27,TRBD1,TRBJ1-2,CASSQDRGDGYTF,TGTGCCAGCAGTCAAGACAGGGGCGATGGCTACACCTTC
.,TRBV20-1,TRBD1,TRBJ1-2,CSASRQGGYGYTF,TGCAGTGCTAGTAGACAGGGCGGGTATGGCTACACCTTC
few,TRBV12-3/TRBV12-4,.,TRBJ1-1,CASSFARAEAFF,TGTGCCAGCAGTTTCGCTCGGGCTGAAGCTTTCTTT